The rows below give T cell receptor beta chains drawn from one sample of a study of cytomegalovirus exposure and HLA in healthy donors. Repertoires were generated with immunoSEQ multiplex PCR, while TCRdb's copy carries only in-frame clones and drops some. The table shows about 150,000 clones, with over 75% occurring only once. The material sequenced was PBMCs. These receptors originate from a man aged 25-45 years in good health and CMV-seropositive. CDR3s include the opening cysteine and the closing phenylalanine or tryptophan. A D gene is named only where the DNA matches it firmly. Size is omitted from some rows. Given values are once, few, many or a class for expanded clones.

TRBV7-2	TRBJ2-7	once	TRBD2	CASSLGGGLHEQYF	TGTGCCAGCAGCTTAGGGGGGGGACTCCACGAGCAGTACTTC
TRBV7-9	TRBJ1-2	once	.	CASSLVRAWQINYGYTF	TGTGCCAGCAGCTTAGTGCGGGCTTGGCAGATTAACTATGGCTACACCTTC
TRBV5-6	TRBJ2-7	.	TRBD2	CASSSLILPGTSLPYEQYF	TGTGCCAGCAGCAGCCTAATACTTCCCGGGACTAGTCTCCCCTACGAGCAGTACTTC
TRBV19	TRBJ1-5	.	TRBD1	CASTQTGGANQPQHF	TGTGCCAGTACCCAGACAGGGGGCGCGAATCAGCCCCAGCATTTT
TRBV4-3	TRBJ2-3	.	TRBD2	CASSQEGLAGGYTDTQYF	TGCGCCAGCAGCCAAGAGGGTCTAGCGGGCGGCTACACAGATACGCAGTATTTT
TRBV28	TRBJ2-7	.	.	CASREGGGANEQYF	TGTGCCAGCAGGGAGGGTGGGGGGGCCAACGAGCAGTACTTC
TRBV7-2	TRBJ1-5	few	.	CASSLGARVGQPQHF	TGTGCCAGCAGCTTGGGTGCCCGGGTTGGTCAGCCCCAGCATTTT
TRBV15	TRBJ1-4	.	.	CATSRESTGIGEKLFF	TGTGCCACCAGCAGAGAGTCAACAGGGATCGGTGAAAAACTGTTTTTT
TRBV11-3	TRBJ2-3	.	TRBD2	CASSFGRASDTQYF	TGTGCCAGCAGCTTCGGGAGGGCGTCAGATACGCAGTATTTT
TRBV19	TRBJ1-2	.	.	CASSPVANYGYTF	TGTGCCAGTAGCCCAGTGGCTAACTATGGCTACACCTTC
TRBV5-1	TRBJ1-5	.	TRBD1	CASSLQGDSNQPQHF	TGCGCCAGCAGCTTGCAGGGGGACAGCAATCAGCCCCAGCATTTT
TRBV2	TRBJ1-6	once	TRBD1	CASRRDSDVNSPLHF	TGTGCCAGCAGGAGGGACAGCGACGTTAATTCACCCCTCCACTTT
TRBV18	TRBJ2-3	few	TRBD2	CASSPQASGDGDTQYF	TGTGCCAGCTCACCACAGGCTAGCGGGGACGGGGATACGCAGTATTTT
TRBV27	TRBJ1-3	once	TRBD1	CASSLGGQGRENTIYF	TGTGCCAGCAGTTTAGGGGGACAGGGAAGAGAAAACACCATATATTTT
TRBV28	TRBJ2-7	.	.	CASTQAGISYEQYF	TGTGCCAGCACCCAAGCAGGCATTTCCTACGAGCAGTACTTC
TRBV6-1	TRBJ1-5	.	TRBD1	CASIGQASNQPQHF	TGTGCCAGCATCGGACAGGCAAGCAATCAGCCCCAGCATTTT
TRBV7-9	TRBJ1-5	few	.	CASSLGGSGVNQPQHF	TGTGCCAGCAGCTTAGGAGGAAGCGGGGTCAATCAGCCCCAGCATTTT
TRBV28	TRBJ1-2	few	.	CASSLAGVDYGYTF	TGTGCCAGCAGTCTCGCAGGGGTGGATTATGGCTACACCTTC
TRBV18	TRBJ2-5	.	.	CASSLKSLQETQYF	TGTGCCAGCTCACTGAAGTCACTCCAAGAGACCCAGTACTTC
TRBV15	TRBJ2-1	few	TRBD2	CATSSGLAGGQDEQFF	TGTGCCACCAGCAGCGGACTAGCGGGGGGGCAGGATGAGCAGTTCTTC
TRBV19	TRBJ2-3	.	TRBD2	CASSPSSRWGGSTDTQYF	TGTGCCAGTAGTCCCTCTTCCCGGTGGGGGGGGAGCACAGATACGCAGTATTTT
TRBV11-2	TRBJ2-5	once	.	CASSSTGQETQYF	TGTGCCAGCAGCTCCACCGGTCAAGAGACCCAGTACTTC
TRBV13	TRBJ2-7	.	TRBD1	CASQTGGEYEQYF	TGTGCCAGTCAAACAGGGGGCGAGTACGAGCAGTACTTC
TRBV6-1	TRBJ2-7	few	.	CASTETSGSSYEQYF	TGTGCCAGCACCGAGACCAGCGGAAGCTCCTACGAGCAGTACTTC
TRBV27	TRBJ2-1	.	TRBD1	CASSAQGYYEQFF	TGTGCCAGCAGTGCACAGGGGTATTATGAGCAGTTCTTC
TRBV5-1	TRBJ1-5	.	.	CAIFNQPQHF	TGCGCCATCTTCAATCAGCCCCAGCATTTT
TRBV6-5	TRBJ1-6	.	.	CASTLVVGGPLHF	TGTGCCAGCACCCTAGTAGTTGGAGGACCCCTCCACTTT
TRBV6-4	TRBJ2-2	.	TRBD2	CASSEDEGGTGELFF	TGTGCCAGCAGTGAGGACGAGGGAGGGACCGGGGAGCTGTTTTTT
TRBV21-1	TRBJ2-2	.	.	CASSKGLAGGTGELFF	TGTGCCAGCAGCAAAGGACTAGCGGGCGGCACCGGGGAGCTGTTTTTT
TRBV11-2	TRBJ1-1	.	TRBD1	CASDKTGGFGTEAFF	TGTGCCAGCGACAAGACAGGGGGCTTTGGCACTGAAGCTTTCTTT